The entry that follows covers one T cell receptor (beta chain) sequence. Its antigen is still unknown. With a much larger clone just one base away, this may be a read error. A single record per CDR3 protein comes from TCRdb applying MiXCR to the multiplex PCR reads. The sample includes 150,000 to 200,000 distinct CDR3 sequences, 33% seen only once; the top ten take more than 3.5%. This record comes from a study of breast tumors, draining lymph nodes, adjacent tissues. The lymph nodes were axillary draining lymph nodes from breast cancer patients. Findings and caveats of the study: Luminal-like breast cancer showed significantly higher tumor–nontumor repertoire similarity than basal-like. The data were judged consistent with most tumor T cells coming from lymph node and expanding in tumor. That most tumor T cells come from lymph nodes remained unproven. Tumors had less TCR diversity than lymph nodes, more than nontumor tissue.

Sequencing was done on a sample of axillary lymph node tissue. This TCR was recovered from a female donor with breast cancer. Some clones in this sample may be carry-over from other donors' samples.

CDR3 amino acids: CASSDQVHGYTF. CDR3 in DNA: TGTGCCAGCAGCGACCAAGTTCATGGCTACACCTTC. The rearrangement joins TRBV6-1 to TRBJ1-2, with D uncertain. The CDR3 is 12 residues long. The germline V gene encodes CDR1 MNHNS and CDR2 SASEGT. Trimming shortened V by 6 bases and J by 6 bases, and 11 bases separated the two germline ends.